Listed here are 15 T cell receptor beta chains from one sample, sequenced in a study of shared T cell receptors in the human thymus. Using immunoSEQ multiplex PCR, the repertoire was profiled, and TCRdb retains in-frame clones only, with some absent. Of hundreds of thousands of clones detected, about 89% appear once; the ten largest clones hold 0.0094%. These same records also appear under a second study, on human thymus T cells.

The sequenced material came from thymocytes. Receptor source: a boy younger than two with a congenital heart defect.

The chain carries TRBV5-1 and TRBJ2-3; TRBD1 matches 7 bases. CDR3 size: 16 residues. From germline, CDR1 is SGHRS and CDR2 YFSETQ. Unmatched junction bases numbered 6, after V lost 0 bases and J lost 2 bases. CDR3 in amino acids: CASSLADREFTDTQYF. CDR3 bases: TGCGCCAGCAGCTTGGCCGACAGGGAGTTCACAGATACGCAGTATTTT.

This chain uses TRBV15 with TRBJ1-1; 9 nucleotides line up with TRBD1. The J segment lost 0 bases and the V segment lost 0 bases, leaving 17 bases of the junction unmatched. Germline CDR1 and CDR2: LNHNV and YYDKDF (reference sequence). The CDR3 runs to 21 residues. CDR3 protein: CATSRDSGTGSPLGLNTEAFF. CDR3 sequence (DNA): TGTGCCACCAGCAGAGATAGCGGGACAGGGTCCCCGTTGGGGTTGAACACTGAAGCTTTCTTT.

V gene TRBV30 combines with J gene TRBJ1-1; perhaps TRBD1 as D (5 bases). CDR1 is GTSNPN, CDR2 SVGIG, per germline (reference sequence). V gave up 3 bases and J gave up 10 bases, with 15 bases separating them. This CDR3 has 12 residues. DNA for the CDR3: TGTGCCTGGAGCCCCCTTGCGGGGGGAGCTTTCTTT. It translates to CAWSPLAGGAFF.

This chain joins TRBV30 and TRBJ1-1; perhaps TRBD1 as D (6 bases). Germline assignment: CDR1 GTSNPN and CDR2 SVGIG (reference sequence). Trimming took off 4 bases at V and 6 bases at J, with 18 bases between the two ends. The CDR3 is 14 amino acids. The CDR3, as DNA: TGTGCCTGGACCTACTTGTGGGGGCCGGCTGAAGCTTTCTTT. It yields the protein CAWTYLWGPAEAFF.

The V gene is TRBV12-5, the J gene TRBJ1-1; no firm D call. Trimming left V 2 bases short and J 2 bases short, with 9 bases between. The V gene's germline CDR1 is LGHNT and CDR2 FRNRAP. The length of the CDR3 is 14 residues. The CDR3 loop is CASGLTSENTEAFF. The CDR3 bases are TGTGCTAGTGGTTTGACGTCAGAAAACACTGAAGCTTTCTTT. Together with reference TRBV12-5 and TRBJ1-1, the CDR3 gives the full variable domain: DARVTQTPRHKVTEMGQEVTMRCQPILGHNTVFWYRQTMMQGLELLAYFRNRAPLDDSGMPKDRFSAEMPDATLATLKIQPSEPRDSAVYFCASGLTSENTEAFFGQGTRLTVV.

The chain couples TRBV28 to TRBJ2-5; TRBD2 matches at 14 bases. This CDR3 has 17 residues. Looked up from germline, CDR1 is MDHEN and CDR2 is SYDVKM. J gave up 2 bases and V 4 bases, and 6 bases lay outside the gene matches. DNA for the CDR3: TGTGCCAGCAGTTCCGGGACTAGCGGGAGTGGTCAAGAGACCCAGTACTTC. Its translation: CASSSGTSGSGQETQYF.

This chain links TRBV5-1 with TRBJ2-2, with D maybe TRBD1 (5 bases). V was clipped by 4 bases and J by 1 base, with 14 bases between them. The V gene's germline CDR1 is SGHRS and CDR2 YFSETQ. The CDR3 loop spans 16 amino acids. The CDR3 is CASSQESTVNTGELFF. DNA of the CDR3: TGCGCCAGCAGCCAGGAATCGACAGTGAACACCGGGGAGCTGTTTTTT.

The V call is TRBV4-3, the J call TRBJ1-1; D is undetermined. V was pared by 0 bases and J by 2 bases, with 10 bases between. This CDR3 region has 15 residues. The germline gives CDR1 LGHNA, CDR2 YSLEER. CDR3 coding DNA: TGCGCCAGCAGCCAAGATAATGGAGGAAACACTGAAGCTTTCTTT. Translation: CASSQDNGGNTEAFF.

This rearrangement joins TRBV6-5 to TRBJ1-3; D may be TRBD1 (5 bases). The length of the CDR3 is 13 residues. Trimming took off 6 bases at V and 7 bases at J, with 13 bases between the two ends. Germline V gene data show CDR1 as MNHEY and CDR2 as SVGAGI. The CDR3 sequence: CASSNGQRNTIYF. The CDR3 DNA reads TGTGCCAGCAGCAACGGACAAAGGAACACCATATATTTT.

The chain combines TRBV5-1 with TRBJ2-5; perhaps TRBD1 as D (5 bases). Germline V lookup: CDR1 SGHRS, CDR2 YFSETQ. CDR3 length: 14 residues. V was trimmed by 0 bases and J by 1 base, leaving 7 bases between them. CDR3 sequence: CASSLAQGQETQYF. CDR3 nucleotide sequence: TGCGCCAGCAGCTTGGCGCAGGGCCAAGAGACCCAGTACTTC.

V gene TRBV27 combines with J gene TRBJ2-7, with TRBD2 as a possible D gene (5 bases). With 3 bases removed from V and 7 bases from J, the gap between germline ends came to 19 bases. CDR3 size: 15 residues. Per the germline V gene, CDR1 is MNHEY and CDR2 is SMNVEV (reference sequence). CDR3: CASSFSRERMREQYF. The CDR3 DNA reads TGTGCCAGCAGTTTTTCAAGGGAGAGGATGAGAGAGCAGTACTTC.

The J gene is TRBJ1-2, the V gene TRBV12-5, with 8 bases that match TRBD1. CDR3 size: 16 residues. With V trimmed by 0 bases and J by 0 bases, 3 bases remained unmatched. Germline V lookup: CDR1 LGHNT, CDR2 FRNRAP. Here the CDR3 DNA reads TGTGCTAGTGGTTTGGTTGACAGGGGAGCTAACTATGGCTACACCTTC. Translating it yields CASGLVDRGANYGYTF.

The chain is built from TRBV28 and TRBJ2-7, with D possibly TRBD1 on 5 matching bases. Trimming took 4 bases from V and 0 from J, leaving 7 bases between them. The CDR3 spans 13 residues. Germline V gives CDR1 MDHEN, CDR2 SYDVKM. CDR3 coding DNA: TGTGCCAGCAGTTCGACAGTCTCCTACGAGCAGTACTTC. It translates to CASSSTVSYEQYF.

The table lists this clone with a few counts. The chain carries TRBV27 and TRBJ2-1, with 9 bases identical to TRBD2. Germline V CDR1 and CDR2: MNHEY, SMNVEV (reference sequence). This CDR3 spans 14 amino acids. Germline trimming cut 2 bases from V and 5 bases from J; bases unmatched to any gene: 1. This CDR3 is CASSLLAGHNEQFF. The CDR3 coding sequence is TGTGCCAGCAGTTTACTAGCGGGACACAATGAGCAGTTCTTC.

The chain has TRBV6-4 and TRBJ1-6; tentative D call: TRBD1 (5 bases). Looked up from germline, CDR1 is MRHNA and CDR2 is SNTAGT. The CDR3 is 17 residues long. Trimming removed 2 bases at V and 5 bases at J, with 16 bases between. As DNA, the CDR3 is TGTGCCAGCAGTGACGCGAAGTGGGACTGTAATAATTCACCCCTCCACTTT. This encodes CASSDAKWDCNNSPLHF.